The clone carrying this T cell receptor (beta chain) was counted only a few times. Time point meaning: blood 2 weeks post-SBRT. Treatment noted: 15 Gy SBRT to primary tumor, nephrectomy 4 weeks later. The record originates from a study of radiation and T cells in renal cell carcinoma. Study at large: Nephrectomy followed 15 Gy stereotactic body radiation by 4 weeks.

Sequencing was performed with immunoSEQ multiplex PCR; in TCRdb, only in-frame clones are kept and a portion is missing. The sample includes around 86,000 clones, 86% of them seen just once. This CDR3 has 14 amino acids. Germline values: CDR1 SNHLY, CDR2 FYNNEI. Trimming shortened V by 5 bases and J by 4 bases, and 14 bases separated the two germline ends. The chain is built from TRBV2 and TRBJ1-1; tentative D call: TRBD1 (5 bases). The clonotype comes from a woman aged 45-60 years with renal cell carcinoma. The sample was blood, taken from a patient whose treatment included radiotherapy and nephrectomy. The CDR3 loop is CASSKQGFGTEAFF. CDR3 DNA: TGTGCCAGCAGTAAGCAGGGTTTCGGCACTGAAGCTTTCTTT. Together with reference TRBV2 and TRBJ1-1, the CDR3 gives the full variable domain: EPEVTQTPSHQVTQMGQEVILRCVPISNHLYFYWYRQILGQKVEFLVSFYNNEISEKSEIFDDQFSVERPDGSNFTLKIRSTKLEDSAMYFCASSKQGFGTEAFFGQGTRLTVV.